The 20 T cell receptor beta chains below come from one sample, sequenced in a study of T cell repertoires in cytomegalovirus infection (dated by TCRdb to about 2019). What the treatment or condition label conveys for this sample: in vitro stimulation with specific CMV peptide epitopes to enrich CMV-specific T cells. Their specific antigens are unknown. TCRdb names Illumina HiSeq 1500 as the instrument used. Starting from the raw public reads, TCRdb applied fastp trimming at Q25, assembled clones with MiXCR and retained in-frame beta chains. Entries are consolidated by CDR3 protein sequence, retaining the most common genes and DNA. The sample table records about 900,000 distinct CDR3 sequences; roughly 30% of these occur just once. The ten largest clones capture 11% to 15% of the sample. Sequences were derived from cultured CD8+ T cells from PBMCs, sampled from culture after CMV antigen stimulation. These receptors all come from a human donor in good health (CMV status not recorded). Some clones in this sample may be carry-over from other donors' samples.

The table lists this clonotype with many counts. This chain joins TRBV7-6 and TRBJ1-1; D is uncertain. The CDR3 consists of 13 residues. From germline, CDR1 is SGHVS and CDR2 FNYEAQ. The V end lost 2 bases, the J end lost 8 bases, and 12 bases lay between the germline ends. CDR3 protein: CASSLRALREAFF. The DNA of the CDR3 is TGTGCCAGCAGCTTACGGGCTCTCAGGGAAGCTTTCTTT.

The rearrangement joins TRBV6-6 to TRBJ1-2; D is undetermined. The germline CDR1 and CDR2 sequences are MNHNY and SVGAGI (reference sequence). The CDR3 is made up of 11 amino acids. V lost 1 base to trimming and J lost 8 bases, with 5 bases between them. The CDR3 reads CASSYYMGYTF. CDR3 DNA: TGTGCCAGCAGTTACTACATGGGCTACACCTTC.

Worth noting for this clonotype: Being one base from a much bigger clone, this may be a read error. The chain is built from TRBV7-6 and TRBJ2-3; D is undetermined. The CDR3 has 16 residues. Trimming left V 6 bases short and J 9 bases short, with 25 bases between. Looked up from germline, CDR1 is SGHVS and CDR2 is FNYEAQ. The CDR3 spells CASSPRAIPPRETQYF. The DNA of the CDR3 is TGTGCCAGCAGTCCCCGGGCCATTCCCCCACGAGAGACGCAGTATTTT.

V and J are TRBV7-6 and TRBJ1-2; D gene unclear. With 5 bases removed from V and 5 bases from J, the gap between germline ends came to 15 bases. CDR1 is SGHVS, CDR2 FNYEAQ, per germline. The CDR3 sequence is 14 residues long. CDR3 in amino acids: CASSQAAVPYGYTF. CDR3 bases: TGTGCCAGCAGCCAGGCCGCTGTTCCGTATGGCTACACCTTC.

This clonotype was seen more than once but under ten times. The chain joins TRBV6-2 or TRBV6-3 to TRBJ2-7, with 10 bases aligning to TRBD2. The V segment lost 3 bases and the J segment 4 bases; nucleotides outside the gene matches: 9. The CDR3 is made up of 16 amino acids. In germline, CDR1 is MNHEY, CDR2 SVGEGT. CDR3 loop: CASSYLPSGRDYEQYV. CDR3 coding DNA: TGTGCCAGCAGTTATCTGCCTAGCGGGAGAGATTACGAGCAGTACGTC.

The chain combines TRBV2 with TRBJ2-5, with D maybe TRBD2 (5 bases). Per the germline V gene, CDR1 is SNHLY and CDR2 is FYNNEI. The V end lost 6 bases, the J end lost 2 bases, and 16 bases lay between the germline ends. There are 15 residues in the CDR3. The CDR3 region is CASSEGSGIQETQYF. The CDR3 DNA is TGTGCCAGCAGCGAGGGATCCGGGATACAAGAGACCCAGTACTTC.

This clonotype was seen only a few times. The V and J genes are TRBV2 and TRBJ1-5; no clear D gene. Trimming took 2 bases from V and 7 from J, leaving 9 bases between them. This CDR3 comprises 13 residues. Germline CDR1 reads SNHLY; CDR2 reads FYNNEI. The CDR3 loop is CASSETIGQPQHF. CDR3 DNA sequence: TGTGCCAGCAGTGAAACCATCGGGCAGCCCCAGCATTTT.

The chain links TRBV29-1 to TRBJ1-2; TRBD1 matches at 7 bases. The germline CDR1 and CDR2 sequences are SQVTM and ANQGSEA. After removal of 8 bases from V and 0 bases from J, the junction contained 12 bases not matched to a gene. The CDR3 is made up of 15 amino acids. CDR3 sequence: CSTTDPTGPNYGYTF. The CDR3, as DNA: TGCAGCACCACTGATCCGACAGGGCCTAACTATGGCTACACCTTC.

A few counts support this clonotype. The chain is built from TRBV2 and TRBJ1-2; the match to TRBD1 covers 8 bases. After removal of 0 bases from V and 6 bases from J, the junction contained 9 bases not matched to a gene. CDR3 size: 16 residues. Per germline, CDR1 SNHLY and CDR2 FYNNEI. The CDR3 is CASSEALAGGPHGYTF. CDR3 bases: TGTGCCAGCAGTGAAGCCTTGGCAGGGGGCCCCCATGGCTACACCTTC.

This clonotype occurred many times. The chain carries TRBV7-2 and TRBJ2-1; 8 positions agree with TRBD2. The CDR3 consists of 17 residues. Trimming cost V 1 base and J 0 bases; bases outside gene matches: 5. Germline CDR1 SGHTA, CDR2 FQGNSA. In DNA, the CDR3 is TGTGCCAGCAGCTTAGAAGGCGGGGGGATCTCCTACAATGAGCAGTTCTTC. It translates to CASSLEGGGISYNEQFF.

For this clonotype: The junction departs from the called germline gene at one end, perhaps through a read error. The chain couples TRBV6-6 to TRBJ2-6, with D unclear. CDR1 MNHNY and CDR2 SVGAGI come from the germline V gene (reference sequence). There are 17 residues in the CDR3. The CDR3: CASSYSSASSGTNVLTF. The CDR3 coding sequence is TGTGCCAGCAGTTACTCGTCGGCGTCCTCTGGGACCAACGTCCTGACTTTC.

The V call is TRBV5-5, the J call TRBJ2-5, with D possibly being TRBD1 (5 bases). Trimming shortened V by 4 bases and J by 1 base, and 20 bases separated the two germline ends. The CDR3 contains 17 residues. Germline CDR1 and CDR2: SGHKS and YYEKEE (reference sequence). The CDR3 loop reads CASSQRQGVYLQETQYF. The CDR3 coding sequence is TGTGCCAGCAGCCAAAGGCAAGGGGTCTATCTCCAAGAGACCCAGTACTTC. The complete variable domain, with remaining parts taken from reference TRBV5-5 and TRBJ2-5, reads DAGVTQSPTHLIKTRGQQVTLRCSPISGHKSVSWYQQVLGQGPQFIFQYYEKEERGRGNFPDRFSARQFPNYSSELNVNALLLGDSALYLCASSQRQGVYLQETQYFGPGTRLLVL.

V and J are TRBV7-8 and TRBJ2-5; 12 bases fit TRBD2. The V and J ends lost 3 bases and 5 bases, in that order; junction bases with no gene match: 10. CDR3 length equals 17 residues. Germline CDR1 is SGHVS and CDR2 is FQNEAQ. The CDR3 DNA sequence: TGTGCCAGCAGCTTGAGGCTAGCGGGGGGGCCGAAGGAGACCCAGTACTTC. Protein: CASSLRLAGGPKETQYF.

This chain links TRBV6-1 with TRBJ2-2; TRBD2 matches 11 bases. The CDR3 consists of 19 residues. Germline V gene sequence: CDR1 MNHNS, CDR2 SASEGT. Losses at the gene ends were 8 bases for V and 0 bases for J; bases not matched to a gene: 14. CDR3 sequence: CASFGYELAGGSNTGELFF. CDR3 DNA sequence: TGTGCCAGCTTTGGTTATGAGCTAGCGGGGGGCTCGAACACCGGGGAGCTGTTTTTT.

This clonotype has just a few counts. This rearrangement joins TRBV24-1 to TRBJ2-1; D not certain. V lost 10 bases to trimming and J lost 5 bases, with 8 bases between them. The CDR3 runs to 11 residues. Germline loops: CDR1 KGHDR, CDR2 SFDVKD. CDR3 bases: TGTGCCACGCAAGGCGACAATGAGCAGTTCTTC. Residues: CATQGDNEQFF.

V and J are TRBV5-1 and TRBJ1-5; D perhaps matches TRBD1 (5 bases). V lost 0 bases, J lost 6 bases, and 10 bases lay in between. The germline CDR1 and CDR2 sequences are SGHRS and YFSETQ. This CDR3 is built from 14 residues. The CDR3 DNA sequence: TGCGCCAGCAGCTTGGGTCCAGGGCTTCAGCCCCAGCATTTT. It specifies CASSLGPGLQPQHF.

The V gene is TRBV2, the J gene TRBJ1-3, with D maybe TRBD1 (5 bases). The germline V and J ends were trimmed by 2 bases and 0 bases, with 14 bases remaining between them. The CDR3 is made up of 17 amino acids. From germline, CDR1 is SNHLY and CDR2 FYNNEI. CDR3 sequence (DNA): TGTGCCAGCAGTGAAACTCGTCCAGGGTACTCTGGAAACACCATATATTTT. Its protein is CASSETRPGYSGNTIYF.

This clonotype was detected many times. This chain links TRBV7-9 with TRBJ2-3; possibly TRBD2 for D (6 bases). Germline V gives CDR1 SEHNR, CDR2 FQNEAQ (reference sequence). Trimming took off 4 bases at V and 0 bases at J, with 11 bases between the two ends. This CDR3 is built from 15 residues. The CDR3 coding sequence is TGTGCCAGCAGCTCAACTAGCCGCAGCACAGATACGCAGTATTTT. Its protein product is CASSSTSRSTDTQYF.

This chain connects TRBV10-3 to TRBJ2-1; weak D call: TRBD1 (7 bases). Germline V gene lookup returns CDR1 ENHRY and CDR2 SYGVKD. The CDR3 has 13 residues. The CDR3, as DNA: TGTACCGCCTGGGCAGGGGGGCGCAATGAGCAGTTCTTC. This gives the protein CTAWAGGRNEQFF.

About this clonotype: A much bigger clone sits one base away, suggesting this may be a read error. The chain employs TRBV7-2 and TRBJ2-3; D gene unclear. This CDR3 is built from 13 residues. Germline V gene data show CDR1 as SGHTA and CDR2 as FQGNSA. In nucleotides, the CDR3 is TGTGCCAGCAGCTTTCTCGCCTACGATACGCAGTGTTTT. Its translation: CASSFLAYDTQCF.